This TCR beta chain appears in the sequencing data of a study of T-cell memory formation after mild COVID-19. Study-level information: Across donors, TCR clusters were largely donor specific.

5'RACE primed from the constant segment yielded TCR alpha and TCR beta cDNA libraries bearing sample barcodes and UMIs. One entry per CDR3 protein, called by TCRdb with MiXCR from the 5' RACE reads. The sample comprises around 310,000 distinct CDR3 sequences, roughly an eighth of which are singletons, and roughly a fifth rests with the top ten. The V and J ends lost 1 base and 3 bases respectively, with 10 bases between them. Per the germline V gene, CDR1 is MGHDK and CDR2 is SYGVNS. CDR3 length equals 14 residues. Findings and caveats of the study: What remained unconfirmed was the SARS-CoV-2 specificity of second-wave clones peaking on day 37. Shrinking CD4+ clones were chiefly CM and EM; CD8+ ones were chiefly EMRA.

Details on this clonotype: The antigen remains undetermined.

The chain recombines TRBV25-1 with TRBJ2-7, with no clear D. The specimen sequenced was PBMCs or a T cell subset sorted from them (not recorded which). This TCR derives from a man between 18 and 35 years old who had mild COVID-19 (a few samples of this study predate the infection). Cell type and time point are not known. DNA of the CDR3: TGTGCCAGCAGTGAATTGGTAGGAGTCTACGAGCAGTACGTC. Protein: CASSELVGVYEQYV.